This passage covers 12 T cell receptor beta chains from one sample sequenced in a study of cytomegalovirus exposure and HLA in healthy donors. PCR was performed using 60 Vbeta and 13 Jbeta primers. Repertoires were generated with immunoSEQ multiplex PCR, while TCRdb's copy carries only in-frame clones and drops some. Of approximately 150,000 clones in the sample, around two thirds were seen once. Specimen: PBMCs. These receptors came from a male donor in good health and CMV-seronegative.

The rearrangement uses TRBV5-1 and TRBJ2-2; 7 nucleotides agree with TRBD1. The V gene's germline CDR1 is SGHRS and CDR2 YFSETQ. The CDR3 runs to 15 residues. The trim removed 2 bases at V and 4 bases at J, leaving 5 bases unmatched. CDR3 DNA sequence: TGCGCCAGCAGCTTCCAAGACAGGGCCACCGGGGAGCTGTTTTTT. Translated: CASSFQDRATGELFF. The full variable domain, completed using reference TRBV5-1 and TRBJ2-2, is KAGVTQTPRYLIKTRGQQVTLSCSPISGHRSVSWYQQTPGQGLQFLFEYFSETQRNKGNFPGRFSGRQFSNSRSEMNVSTLELGDSALYLCASSFQDRATGELFFGEGSRLTVL.

This clone appeared a few times. The chain employs TRBV27 and TRBJ1-2; 7 bases are a match to TRBD1. The CDR3 totals 16 residues. After removal of 1 base from V and 6 bases from J, the junction contained 11 bases not matched to a gene. Germline V gives CDR1 MNHEY, CDR2 SMNVEV (reference sequence). The CDR3 nucleotides read TGTGCCAGCAGTTTATATGGGTCGGGTGACAGGGATGGCTACACCTTC. Its protein is CASSLYGSGDRDGYTF.

V is TRBV7-9 and J is TRBJ1-1, with a tentative D call TRBD1 (5 bases). The CDR3 is made up of 13 amino acids. Trimming removed 5 bases at V and 1 base at J, with 8 bases between. CDR1 and CDR2 (germline): SEHNR, FQNEAQ (reference sequence). For the CDR3, the DNA is TGTGCCAGCAGCGCCCAGGGGAACACTGAAGCTTTCTTT. Amino acids: CASSAQGNTEAFF.

This clone has just a few counts. V and J are TRBV5-1 and TRBJ2-2; 8 bases align to TRBD1. CDR1 and CDR2 (germline): SGHRS, YFSETQ. V shed 4 bases, J shed 0 bases, and the junction held 5 bases outside the gene matches. This CDR3 is 16 amino acids long. CDR3 loop: CASSPLQGANTGELFF. The CDR3 DNA sequence: TGCGCCAGCAGCCCACTACAGGGGGCGAACACCGGGGAGCTGTTTTTT.

The CDR3 spells CASAITLAGYEQYF. The DNA of the CDR3 is TGTGCCAGCGCCATAACCCTAGCGGGCTACGAGCAGTACTTC. The gene calls are TRBV11-2 and TRBJ2-7, with 8 bases that match TRBD2. Losses at the gene ends were 8 bases for V and 3 bases for J; bases not matched to a gene: 9. This CDR3 has 14 residues. The germline V gene encodes CDR1 SGHAT and CDR2 FQNNGV.

This clone was counted only a few times. This chain uses TRBV5-6 with TRBJ1-2, with D maybe TRBD1 (5 bases). The V end was cut by 1 base, the J end by 4 bases, with 11 bases between. Germline V gene data show CDR1 as SGHDT and CDR2 as YYEEEE. The CDR3 consists of 14 residues. The CDR3, as DNA: TGTGCCAGCAGCTTGCAAGGGACTTTCTATGGCTACACCTTC. Protein sequence: CASSLQGTFYGYTF.

The rearrangement joins TRBV11-2 to TRBJ2-5; 7 bases are a match to TRBD2. This CDR3 contains 18 residues. Germline V CDR1 and CDR2: SGHAT, FQNNGV. Trimming at V came to 1 base and at J to 4 bases, leaving 15 bases not matched to a gene. The CDR3 sequence is CASSLGLLGGGRGETQYF. Here the CDR3 DNA reads TGTGCCAGCAGCTTAGGCCTTCTTGGCGGGGGAAGAGGAGAGACCCAGTACTTC.

The chain has TRBV7-2 and TRBJ1-4; D perhaps matches TRBD1 (6 bases). The germline gives CDR1 SGHTA, CDR2 FQGNSA. The V end lost 1 base, the J end lost 10 bases, and 13 bases lay between the germline ends. This CDR3 region has 14 residues. The CDR3 reads CASSLGVGGGKLFF. In DNA form, the CDR3 reads TGTGCCAGCAGCTTAGGGGTAGGGGGGGGAAAACTGTTTTTT.

This clone was seen a few times. Mismatch with germline at one junction end may stem from a read error. This chain uses TRBV5-4 with TRBJ2-5; D is perhaps TRBD2 (7 bases). CDR3 length: 16 residues. Germline assignment: CDR1 SGHNT and CDR2 YYREEE (reference sequence). As DNA, the CDR3 is TGTGCCTGCAGCTTGAGTCTCCGGGGGGCGGGAGAGACCCAGTACTTC. Protein product: CACSLSLRGAGETQYF.

The V gene is TRBV4-3, the J gene TRBJ2-7, with a weak D call TRBD1 (5 bases). CDR3 size: 14 residues. V was clipped by 1 base and J by 3 bases, with 10 bases between them. Germline V gene lookup returns CDR1 LGHNA and CDR2 YSLEER. The CDR3 nucleotides read TGCGCCAGCAGCCAAGCGCAGGGTCTCTACGAGCAGTACTTC. It specifies CASSQAQGLYEQYF.

J is TRBJ2-1 and V is TRBV11-2, with 8 positions matching TRBD2. Trimming removed 7 bases from V and 6 bases from J; junction bases left unmatched: 5. Germline V gene data show CDR1 as SGHAT and CDR2 as FQNNGV. This CDR3 has 13 residues. This CDR3 is CASMASGFNEQFF. In nucleotides, the CDR3 is TGTGCCAGCATGGCTAGCGGGTTCAATGAGCAGTTCTTC.

This clone has only a few counts. This chain joins TRBV6-5 and TRBJ2-6; D remains ambiguous. The CDR3 has 14 residues. The V gene's germline CDR1 is MNHEY and CDR2 SVGAGI. V was shortened by 2 bases and J by 0 bases, with 2 bases between the two germline ends. For the CDR3, the DNA is TGTGCCAGCAGTTACCTCTCTGGGGCCAACGTCCTGACTTTC. Protein: CASSYLSGANVLTF.